The 8 T cell receptor beta chains below all came from one sample that was sequenced in a study of T cells in Graves' hyperthyroidism and ophthalmopathy. Regions amplified from RNA transcripts were the TCR beta CDR3 regions. The study used the HTBI primer set for a first-round RT-PCR of the TCR CDR3. TCRdb reprocessed the multiplex PCR reads with MiXCR, giving one entry per CDR3 protein. The sample lists roughly 160,000 distinct CDR3 sequences, around 8.9% occurring once. What was sequenced was blood. The receptors here all came from a woman aged 18 to 35 with Graves' hyperthyroidism that later progressed to Graves' ophthalmopathy.

The table lists this clonotype with many counts. The chain carries TRBV13 and TRBJ1-2; no clear D gene. Germline V gene data show CDR1 as PRHDT and CDR2 as FYEKMQ (reference sequence). The length of the CDR3 is 14 residues. The V end lost 5 bases, the J end lost 0 bases, and 10 bases lay between the germline ends. CDR3 coding DNA: TGTGCCAGCAGCCTAGTGCAAGCTAACTATGGCTACACCTTC. Protein: CASSLVQANYGYTF.

This clonotype was recorded many times. A read error may account for a junction end that differs from germline. The V and J genes are TRBV5-1 and TRBJ2-7, with unresolved D. CDR1 SGHRS and CDR2 YFSETQ come from the germline V gene. CDR3 length: 13 amino acids. CDR3 nucleotides: TGCGCCAGCAGCTTTGGCGTGGGGAACGAACAGTACTTC. Encoded protein: CASSFGVGNEQYF.

This clonotype was seen repeatedly, ten times or more. At one of its ends the junction is not consistent with the germline gene, which may arise from a read error. The chain uses TRBV7-7 and TRBJ2-5; 9 bases fit TRBD2. Germline-derived CDR1 and CDR2 are SSHAT and FNYEAQ (reference sequence). This CDR3 spans 15 amino acids. CDR3 in amino acids: CASSLTAGGYETQYF. The CDR3 DNA reads as TGTGCTAGCAGCTTAACAGCGGGGGGTTATGAGACCCAGTACTTC.

The chain's CDR3 is CAWSRTSSDIQYF. In nucleotides, the CDR3 is TGTGCCTGGAGTAGGACTAGCTCAGACATTCAGTACTTC. This chain links TRBV30 with TRBJ2-4; 8 bases line up with TRBD2. The CDR3 covers 13 residues. Germline-derived CDR1 and CDR2 are GTSNPN and SVGIG (reference sequence). Germline trimming cut 2 bases from V and 8 bases from J; bases unmatched to any gene: 5.

Ten or more counts support this clonotype. The chain combines TRBV5-1 with TRBJ2-7; 10 nucleotides agree with TRBD1. CDR1 SGHRS and CDR2 YFSETQ come from the germline V gene. The CDR3 has 15 residues. V trimming: 0 bases; J trimming: 0 bases; junction bases outside the gene matches: 0. CDR3 DNA: TGCGCCAGCAGCTTGGGGACAGGGGGCTCCTACGAGCAGTACTTC. This codes for CASSLGTGGSYEQYF.

Many counts were recorded for this clonotype. The chain links TRBV20-1 to TRBJ1-1; maybe TRBD1 (6 bases). The CDR3 covers 14 residues. The V gene's germline CDR1 is DFQATT and CDR2 SNEGSKA (reference sequence). V gave up 3 bases and J gave up 4 bases, with 15 bases separating them. The CDR3 nucleotides are TGCAGTGCTAGCCGATCTACAGGGAGCACTGAAGCTTTCTTT. Its protein product is CSASRSTGSTEAFF.

V usage is TRBV6-1 and J usage is TRBJ2-5; D gene uncertain. Trimming took 7 bases from V and 1 from J, leaving 10 bases between them. Germline CDR1 MNHNS, CDR2 SASEGT. The CDR3 contains 13 residues. In nucleotides, the CDR3 is TGTGCCAGCACCCGCACAACCCAAGAGACCCAGTACTTC. Protein product: CASTRTTQETQYF.

The CDR3 protein is CSARVFRDRGDNSNQPQHF. CDR3 bases: TGCAGTGCTAGAGTATTTAGAGACAGGGGCGATAATAGCAATCAGCCCCAGCATTTT. This chain connects TRBV20-1 to TRBJ1-5, with 8 nucleotides matching TRBD1. Germline V gene lookup returns CDR1 DFQATT and CDR2 SNEGSKA (reference sequence). The CDR3 contains 19 residues. V dropped 1 base and J dropped 0; count of bases not matched to a gene: 14.